Below are 25 T cell receptor beta chains sequenced from a single sample in a study of graft-versus-host responses after intestinal transplantation. Clones were read by immunoSEQ multiplex PCR, and TCRdb kept only the in-frame ones, dropping some. The table lists more than 20,000 clones, approximately 89% of them singletons. This material consisted of PBMCs, taken around 65 days after intestinal transplantation. The origin of the receptors is a human patient who received an intestinal transplant, so some T cells may come from the graft donor.

This clone turned up a few times. The chain couples TRBV6-1 to TRBJ2-3, with a tentative D call TRBD2 (5 bases). This CDR3 contains 14 residues. Germline V gene sequence: CDR1 MNHNS, CDR2 SASEGT. V lost 4 bases, J lost 3 bases, and 11 bases lay in between. The CDR3, as DNA: TGTGCCAGCAGTGTATCCGGGGAAACAGATACGCAGTATTTT. It encodes CASSVSGETDTQYF.

This chain uses TRBV7-2 with TRBJ1-5, with D maybe TRBD1 (6 bases). The germline V gene encodes CDR1 SGHTA and CDR2 FQGNSA. This CDR3 has 14 residues. The germline V and J ends were trimmed by 5 bases and 2 bases, with 10 bases remaining between them. Here the CDR3 reads CASSQGTGNQPQHF. CDR3 DNA sequence: TGTGCCAGCAGCCAGGGGACCGGCAATCAGCCCCAGCATTTT.

This chain's CDR3 is CASSFSESGTPDNSPLHF. In DNA form, the CDR3 reads TGTGCCAGCAGCTTTTCTGAGTCCGGGACACCCGATAATTCACCCCTCCACTTT. V usage is TRBV11-1 and J usage is TRBJ1-6, with D possibly matching TRBD1 (6 bases). This CDR3 spans 18 amino acids. Per germline, CDR1 SGHAT and CDR2 FQDESV (reference sequence). With 3 bases removed from V and 5 bases from J, the gap between germline ends came to 20 bases.

The chain recombines TRBV30 with TRBJ2-7, with D possibly matching TRBD1 (5 bases). The CDR3 is 14 residues long. Trimming removed 3 bases from V and 0 bases from J, with 12 bases in between. Germline assignment: CDR1 GTSNPN and CDR2 SVGIG (reference sequence). CDR3 sequence: CAWRWTPTSYEQYF. In nucleotides, the CDR3 is TGTGCCTGGAGGTGGACACCGACCTCCTACGAGCAGTACTTC.

The chain is built from TRBV18 and TRBJ2-7; 8 bases line up with TRBD1. With V trimmed by 0 bases and J by 5 bases, 9 bases remained unmatched. CDR3 size: 16 residues. CDR1 is KGHSH and CDR2 is LQKENI in the germline V gene. The CDR3 nucleotides are TGTGCCAGCTCACCACCGGGAGGACAGGGTAAACACGAGCAGTACTTC. It specifies CASSPPGGQGKHEQYF.

V is TRBV10-1 and J is TRBJ2-3; either TRBD1 or TRBD2 may fit D (6 bases each). Germline CDR1 WNHNN, CDR2 SYGVQD (reference sequence). CDR3 length: 18 amino acids. V lost 0 bases and J 2 bases, leaving 18 bases between the germline ends. The CDR3 DNA follows: TGCGCCAGCAGTGAGTCGGAGATCGGGGGACACCCCACAGATACGCAGTATTTT. It translates to CASSESEIGGHPTDTQYF.

The chain combines TRBV5-1 with TRBJ2-7, with D possibly being TRBD1 (6 bases). Germline assignment: CDR1 SGHRS and CDR2 YFSETQ. Trimming removed 4 bases from V and 6 bases from J, with 14 bases in between. The CDR3 runs 13 residues. The CDR3 loop is CASSQDRTSEQYF. CDR3 nucleotides: TGCGCCAGCAGCCAGGACAGAACGAGCGAGCAGTACTTC.

The CDR3 nucleotides read TGTGCCAGCAGTGTCCCTCATTACAGGGGGCCGGTATACGAGCAGTACTTC. Amino acid sequence: CASSVPHYRGPVYEQYF. This chain joins TRBV6-4 and TRBJ2-7; 9 nucleotides align to TRBD1. CDR3 length equals 17 residues. The germline V gene has CDR1 MRHNA and CDR2 SNTAGT. V shed 4 bases, J shed 4 bases, and the junction held 14 bases outside the gene matches.

The rearrangement uses TRBV7-2 and TRBJ1-2; 10 bases map to TRBD1. CDR1 is SGHTA, CDR2 FQGNSA, per germline. V dropped 5 bases and J dropped 5; count of bases not matched to a gene: 5. This CDR3 has 14 amino acids. The CDR3 protein is CASSGDRGRYGYTF. CDR3 DNA sequence: TGTGCCAGCAGCGGGGACAGGGGACGATATGGCTACACCTTC.

The V call is TRBV5-1, the J call TRBJ2-3; TRBD1 might be the D (6 bases). Trimming stripped 3 bases from V and 2 bases from J, with 22 bases between. This CDR3 spans 18 amino acids. Germline CDR1 reads SGHRS; CDR2 reads YFSETQ. The CDR3 reads CASSWGKDRQGTTDTQYF. CDR3 sequence (DNA): TGCGCCAGCAGCTGGGGAAAAGACAGGCAGGGGACCACAGATACGCAGTATTTT.

The V call is TRBV19, the J call TRBJ1-5; 8 nucleotides line up with TRBD1. Unmatched junction bases numbered 8, after V lost 10 bases and J lost 3 bases. This CDR3 region has 14 residues. Germline loops: CDR1 LNHDA, CDR2 SQIVND (reference sequence). The CDR3, as DNA: TGTGCCACTACTACTCAGGGGGCCAATCAGCCCCAGCATTTT. Translating it yields CATTTQGANQPQHF.

In DNA, the CDR3 is TGCAGCGTTGGGGTGGATGGCTACACCTTC. Its protein product is CSVGVDGYTF. The chain has TRBV29-1 and TRBJ1-2; D not resolved. V was clipped by 4 bases and J by 6 bases, with 6 bases between them. The CDR3 covers 10 residues. The germline CDR1 and CDR2 sequences are SQVTM and ANQGSEA.

The rearrangement links TRBV7-9 to TRBJ1-3; a weak D match, TRBD1 (5 bases). The CDR3 is 12 amino acids. Trimming stripped 1 base from V and 7 bases from J, with 5 bases between. Germline CDR1 SEHNR, CDR2 FQNEAQ (reference sequence). CDR3 sequence (DNA): TGTGCCAGCAGCTTAGGGGGGAACACCATATATTTT. This sequence encodes CASSLGGNTIYF. Using reference TRBV7-9 and TRBJ1-3 for the parts outside the CDR3, the full variable domain is DTGVSQNPRHKITKRGQNVTFRCDPISEHNRLYWYRQTLGQGPEFLTYFQNEAQLEKSRLLSDRFSAERPKGSFSTLEIQRTEQGDSAMYLCASSLGGNTIYFGEGSWLTVV.

The CDR3 sequence is CASSDSGPGGYTF. CDR3 sequence (DNA): TGCGCCAGCAGCGACTCAGGGCCGGGGGGCTACACCTTC. The chain couples TRBV5-1 to TRBJ1-2; TRBD1 might be the D (5 bases). The CDR3 loop spans 13 amino acids. CDR1 is SGHRS, CDR2 YFSETQ, per germline. The ends were cut back, 4 bases at V and 8 bases at J, with 15 bases in the middle.

The V gene is TRBV28, the J gene TRBJ2-2; D perhaps matches TRBD1 (5 bases). In germline, CDR1 is MDHEN, CDR2 SYDVKM. The CDR3 has 15 residues. V was cut by 1 base and J by 6 bases, with 12 bases left in between. In DNA, the CDR3 is TGTGCCAGCAGTTTATTTGGGGCTAGGGCCGGGGAGCTGTTTTTT. As protein: CASSLFGARAGELFF. Supplemented by reference TRBV28 and TRBJ2-2, the full variable domain reads DVKVTQSSRYLVKRTGEKVFLECVQDMDHENMFWYRQDPGLGLRLIYFSYDVKMKEKGDIPEGYSVSREKKERFSLILESASTNQTSMYLCASSLFGARAGELFFGEGSRLTVL.

The gene calls are TRBV27 and TRBJ1-6; 8 bases agree with TRBD1. V was pared by 5 bases and J by 7 bases, with 7 bases of the junction left unmatched. The germline V gene has CDR1 MNHEY and CDR2 SMNVEV (reference sequence). The CDR3 extends over 15 amino acids. The CDR3 DNA reads as TGTGCCAGCAGTCATGGACAGGGAACCAATTCACCCCTCCACTTT. Its protein is CASSHGQGTNSPLHF.

This clone was observed once. The rearrangement links TRBV7-9 to TRBJ1-2; D gene unclear. CDR1 SEHNR and CDR2 FQNEAQ come from the germline V gene (reference sequence). V lost 5 bases, J lost 1 base, and 14 bases lay in between. There are 15 residues in the CDR3. DNA of the CDR3: TGTGCCAGCAGCCTAGTCCCGTCCGGTAACTATGGCTACACCTTC. This sequence encodes CASSLVPSGNYGYTF.

This clone was detected only a few times. This rearrangement joins TRBV7-9 to TRBJ1-1; D is unclear. The CDR3 extends over 12 amino acids. Germline V CDR1 and CDR2: SEHNR, FQNEAQ (reference sequence). V lost 3 bases, J lost 5 bases, and 7 bases lay in between. CDR3 region: CASSFLVTEAFF. DNA of the CDR3: TGTGCCAGCAGCTTTCTGGTAACTGAAGCTTTCTTT. The whole variable domain, filled in from reference TRBV7-9 and TRBJ1-1, reads DTGVSQNPRHKITKRGQNVTFRCDPISEHNRLYWYRQTLGQGPEFLTYFQNEAQLEKSRLLSDRFSAERPKGSFSTLEIQRTEQGDSAMYLCASSFLVTEAFFGQGTRLTVV.

The chain combines TRBV4-3 with TRBJ2-1; TRBD2 agrees at 13 bases. V was clipped by 3 bases and J by 4 bases; unmatched bases: 6. The CDR3 extends over 17 amino acids. Germline CDR1 reads LGHNA; CDR2 reads YSLEER. In nucleotides, the CDR3 is TGCGCCAGCAGCCAGGGAACTAGCGGGGGGGCGTACAATGAGCAGTTCTTC. This sequence encodes CASSQGTSGGAYNEQFF.

The chain employs TRBV7-9 and TRBJ2-1; 11 nucleotides match TRBD2. Per the germline V gene, CDR1 is SEHNR and CDR2 is FQNEAQ (reference sequence). This CDR3 has 14 residues. The trim removed 5 bases at V and 5 bases at J, leaving 2 bases unmatched. Here the CDR3 DNA reads TGTGCCAGCAGCCCTAGCGGGGGGAACAATGAGCAGTTCTTC. It codes for CASSPSGGNNEQFF.

This chain joins TRBV30 and TRBJ1-4; tentatively, D is TRBD1 (6 bases). Germline values: CDR1 GTSNPN, CDR2 SVGIG (reference sequence). V was pared by 1 base and J by 1 base, with 10 bases between. The CDR3 runs to 15 residues. The DNA for the CDR3 is TGTGCCTGGAGTGCGCAGGGGCTAACTAATGAAAAACTGTTTTTT. Its translation is CAWSAQGLTNEKLFF.

This clone showed up just once. This chain joins TRBV5-6 and TRBJ2-1, with 10 bases lining up with TRBD2. The CDR3 runs to 16 residues. V lost 0 bases and J lost 8; bases outside the gene matches: 8. Germline V gives CDR1 SGHDT, CDR2 YYEEEE. CDR3 sequence reads: CASSLVKLAGVYEQFF. The CDR3 nucleotides are TGTGCCAGCAGCTTGGTTAAGCTAGCGGGGGTTTATGAGCAGTTCTTC.

This chain joins TRBV7-2 and TRBJ2-5; 11 positions agree with TRBD2. The J call may be incorrect, as the DNA end agrees better with TRBJ2-7. The CDR3 covers 15 residues. CDR1 is SGHTA, CDR2 FQGNSA, per germline. The CDR3 spells CASSLEGLAVYEQYF. The CDR3 coding sequence is TGTGCCAGCAGCTTAGAGGGACTAGCGGTATACGAGCAGTACTTC.

The V gene is TRBV27, the J gene TRBJ2-5; D remains unclear. The CDR3 runs 15 residues. V was shortened by 0 bases and J by 0 bases, with 8 bases between the two germline ends. Germline V gives CDR1 MNHEY, CDR2 SMNVEV (reference sequence). The DNA of the CDR3 is TGTGCCAGCAGTTTATCAGGGTGGTACCAAGAGACCCAGTACTTC. This gives the protein CASSLSGWYQETQYF.

This CDR3 reads CASSPPGGVTYNEQFF. The CDR3 DNA reads as TGTGCCAGCAGCCCGCCCGGCGGGGTTACCTACAATGAGCAGTTCTTC. The chain links TRBV7-2 to TRBJ2-1, with D tentatively TRBD2 (6 bases). CDR3 size: 16 residues. Trimming left V 5 bases short and J 2 bases short, with 16 bases between. From germline, CDR1 is SGHTA and CDR2 FQGNSA.